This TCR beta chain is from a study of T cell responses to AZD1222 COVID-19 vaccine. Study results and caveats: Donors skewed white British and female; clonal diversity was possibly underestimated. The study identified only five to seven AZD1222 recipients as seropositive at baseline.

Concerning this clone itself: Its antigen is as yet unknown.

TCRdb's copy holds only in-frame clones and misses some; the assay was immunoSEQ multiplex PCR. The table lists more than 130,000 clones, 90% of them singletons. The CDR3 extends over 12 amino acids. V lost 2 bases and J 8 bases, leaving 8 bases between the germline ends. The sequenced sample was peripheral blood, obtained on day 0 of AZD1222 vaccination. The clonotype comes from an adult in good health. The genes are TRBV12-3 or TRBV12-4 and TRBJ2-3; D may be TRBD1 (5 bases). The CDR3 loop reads CASSLIGATQYF. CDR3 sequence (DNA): TGTGCCAGCAGTTTAATAGGGGCTACGCAGTATTTT.